This TCR beta chain came from a study of T cells expressing NK-cell markers. This CDR3 has 18 residues. The germline gives CDR1 MGHRA, CDR2 YSYEKL. TCRdb reprocessed the 5' RACE reads; each CDR3 protein has one entry and no DNA is given. The sample has 400,000 to 450,000 distinct CDR3 sequences, and its top ten clones hold 7.3%. Sequencing used blood T cells: a sorted CD56 or NKG2C T cell subset, CD4+ or CD8+ T cells, or bulk PBMC T cells (not recorded which). The TCR originated in a woman between 18 and 70 years old in good health. The rearrangement uses TRBV4-1 and TRBJ2-2; lacking DNA, the TRBD1 call made by TCRdb goes unchecked. CDR3: CASSQETGPGWSAGELFF.